Below, one T cell receptor beta chain is given with its context. The sample is drawn from a study of blood T cell repertoires in COVID-19. Germline CDR1 reads MNHEY; CDR2 reads SMNVEV (reference sequence). V was trimmed by 5 bases and J by 4 bases, leaving 11 bases between them. The CDR3 runs 13 residues. In the source study's methods: For nucleated cells, counts were estimated from reference gene primer amplification. Clones were sequenced by immunoSEQ multiplex PCR, and TCRdb holds only the in-frame ones, with some missing. The V and J calls and the clone size are those of that table, but D and trimming were determined from the DNA. This table has approximately 140,000 clones, about four fifths appearing once.

Sequenced sample: PBMCs or T cells enriched from blood (not recorded which). The chain has TRBV27 and TRBJ1-2, with D maybe TRBD1 (6 bases). This clonotype was sampled from a woman aged 45-59 years who had been exposed to COVID-19. This CDR3 is CASSVQGAYGYTF. CDR3 nucleotide sequence: TGTGCCAGCAGTGTACAGGGTGCCTATGGCTACACCTTC.